These 21 T cell receptor beta chains were sequenced from one sample in a study of blood T cells in healthy people across ages. Using a J-beta primer mix together with a sample-barcoded 5' primer, a second PCR was run for 7 to 11 cycles. One entry per CDR3 protein, called by TCRdb with MiXCR from the 5' RACE reads. The sample yields about 640,000 distinct CDR3 sequences, 58% seen once. The specimen sequenced was blood. The receptors originated from a man in his 60s in good health.

The chain has TRBV24-1 and TRBJ2-4, with no clear D. The assigned J gene may be wrong: the sequence end matches TRBJ2-5 better. Germline-derived CDR1 and CDR2 are KGHDR and SFDVKD. CDR3 length equals 13 residues. This CDR3 is CATSEANKETQYF. CDR3 nucleotide sequence: TGTGCCACCAGTGAGGCGAATAAGGAGACCCAGTACTTC.

This clonotype was seen at least ten times. The chain joins TRBV7-2 to TRBJ1-1, with D perhaps matching TRBD1 (5 bases). Germline CDR1 reads SGHTA; CDR2 reads FQGNSA. The CDR3 is 14 residues long. The V gene lost 1 base and the J gene lost 8 bases, with 14 bases spanning the gap. For the CDR3, the DNA is TGTGCCAGCAGCTTAGGGGGGTGGTCGGGGGAAGCTTTCTTT. Protein sequence: CASSLGGWSGEAFF.

The chain combines TRBV21-1 with TRBJ2-5; the table's D call, TRBD1, was not checked against the DNA. TRBV21-1 is noted as a pseudogene. The CDR3 length is 15 residues. The CDR3, as DNA: TGTGCCAGCAGCGCCCCCCGGGGGGACCAAGAGACCCAGTACTTC. It encodes CASSAPRGDQETQYF.

This clonotype has just a few counts. The chain combines TRBV10-2 with TRBJ2-5; perhaps TRBD1 as D (6 bases). The DNA end lines up better with TRBJ2-7; the J call may be wrong. From germline, CDR1 is WSHSY and CDR2 SAAADI. This CDR3 has 14 residues. The CDR3 DNA reads TGCGCCAGCATCCTCGGACAGTCAGGTTTCGAGCAGTACTTC. Translated: CASILGQSGFEQYF.

This chain links TRBV12-3 or TRBV12-4 with TRBJ2-7; possibly TRBD2 for D (6 bases). TRBJ2-5 explains the end of the DNA better; the J call may be wrong. The CDR3 is 17 amino acids. The CDR3 protein is CASSASRFRAGQETQYF. DNA for the CDR3: TGTGCCAGCAGCGCCAGCCGATTTCGAGCGGGCCAAGAGACCCAGTACTTC.

The rearrangement joins TRBV28 to TRBJ2-6, with TRBD1 matching over 7 bases. CDR1 MDHEN and CDR2 SYDVKM come from the germline V gene. This CDR3 is built from 16 residues. The V segment lost 6 bases and the J segment 3 bases; nucleotides outside the gene matches: 8. The CDR3 DNA is TGTGCCAGCAGGAACAGGGGATCGGATGGGGCCAACGTCCTGACTTTC. Its translation is CASRNRGSDGANVLTF.

The CDR3 sequence is CASSKEGPGMDEQYF. The CDR3 coding sequence is TGTGCCAGCAGCAAAGAGGGTCCAGGGATGGACGAGCAGTACTTC. The chain links TRBV21-1 to TRBJ2-7; the DNA was not used to check the table's D call, TRBD1. TRBV21-1 is described as a pseudogene. The CDR3 has 15 amino acids.

The chain joins TRBV21-1 to TRBJ2-5; the tabulated D call, TRBD1, remains unverified against the DNA. The J call is in doubt because the DNA end fits TRBJ2-7 better. TRBV21-1 is a documented pseudogene. The CDR3 spans 17 residues. In DNA, the CDR3 is TGTGCCAGCAGCAAAGATGGGGGGACAGCGAGTGGTTACGAGCAGTACTTC. Protein: CASSKDGGTASGYEQYF.

The chain couples TRBV28 to TRBJ1-2, with 7 bases identical to TRBD1. J was trimmed by 6 bases and V by 6 bases; bases with no gene match: 10. The CDR3 length is 14 residues. Looked up from germline, CDR1 is MDHEN and CDR2 is SYDVKM. CDR3 loop: CASSPTDRLDGYTF. The DNA of the CDR3 is TGTGCCAGCAGCCCTACGGACAGGCTAGATGGCTACACCTTC.

The rearrangement links TRBV6-5 to TRBJ1-1, with D unresolved. The CDR3 totals 14 residues. V was trimmed by 0 bases and J by 2 bases, leaving 7 bases between them. CDR1 and CDR2 from the germline V gene are MNHEY and SVGAGI. CDR3 sequence reads: CASSYSTVNTEAFF. The DNA for the CDR3 is TGTGCCAGCAGTTACTCAACGGTTAACACTGAAGCTTTCTTT.

This clonotype has more than one count but fewer than ten. The chain carries TRBV4-1 and TRBJ2-6, with D possibly matching TRBD1 (6 bases). CDR1 and CDR2 from the germline V gene are MGHRA and YSYEKL. V was pared by 3 bases and J by 0 bases, with 15 bases between. The CDR3 length is 18 residues. CDR3 DNA: TGCGCCAGCAGCCAGAAACAGGGCACCAGCTCTGGGGCCAACGTCCTGACTTTC. Translated, it gives CASSQKQGTSSGANVLTF.

This clonotype was picked up a small number of times. CDR3 nucleotides: TGCAGTGCTAGTGGAGGGGGGGCCTACGAGCAGTACTTC. Protein sequence: CSASGGGAYEQYF. The chain links TRBV20-1 to TRBJ2-7; the D gene is possibly TRBD2 (7 bases). The CDR3 totals 13 residues. Germline assignment: CDR1 DFQATT and CDR2 SNEGSKA (reference sequence). Trimming took off 3 bases at V and 2 bases at J, with 11 bases between the two ends.

CDR3 coding DNA: TGTGCCAGCAGCTTAATTGGATATGTCGAGGGCTACACCTTC. Its protein is CASSLIGYVEGYTF. The genes are TRBV7-9 and TRBJ1-2; D is uncertain. The V and J ends lost 2 bases and 8 bases respectively, with 15 bases between them. Germline loops: CDR1 SEHNR, CDR2 FQNEAQ (reference sequence). The CDR3 runs 14 residues.

J is TRBJ2-7 and V is TRBV28, with 9 bases that match TRBD1. The CDR3 consists of 15 residues. V was pared by 3 bases and J by 1 base, with 4 bases of the junction left unmatched. The V gene's germline CDR1 is MDHEN and CDR2 SYDVKM. DNA of the CDR3: TGTGCCAGCAGTTTCCAGACAGGGGGGTCCTACGAGCAGTACTTC. It encodes CASSFQTGGSYEQYF.

V usage is TRBV7-9 and J usage is TRBJ2-3; 8 bases fit TRBD1. V gave up 5 bases and J gave up 14 bases; unmatched junction bases: 9. CDR3 length: 12 amino acids. Germline V lookup: CDR1 SEHNR, CDR2 FQNEAQ (reference sequence). CDR3 loop: CASSTLDRDGYF. The CDR3 DNA reads as TGTGCCAGCAGCACGCTGGACAGGGACGGGTATTTT.

The V gene is TRBV20-1, the J gene TRBJ2-3; 8 bases are a match to TRBD2. The V and J ends lost 5 bases and 5 bases, in that order; junction bases with no gene match: 6. This CDR3 has 13 residues. In germline, CDR1 is DFQATT, CDR2 SNEGSKA (reference sequence). The CDR3 DNA follows: TGCAGTGCTTCCGGGGGGGTTGTAGATACGCAGTATTTT. Its translation is CSASGGVVDTQYF.

The chain combines TRBV20-1 with TRBJ1-2, with D unclear. Trimming took 0 bases from V and 6 from J, leaving 8 bases between them. The CDR3 has 12 amino acids. Germline V gene data show CDR1 as DFQATT and CDR2 as SNEGSKA (reference sequence). The chain's CDR3 is CSARDTSNGYTF. For the CDR3, the DNA is TGCAGTGCTAGAGATACCAGTAATGGCTACACCTTC.

The gene calls are TRBV12-3 or TRBV12-4 and TRBJ1-2; 8 bases are a match to TRBD1. Germline trimming cut 5 bases from V and 4 bases from J; bases unmatched to any gene: 12. This CDR3 comprises 16 residues. The CDR3 nucleotides read TGTGCCAGCAGTCCTACCCTCGGACAGGGAGGCTATGGCTACACCTTC. Its translation: CASSPTLGQGGYGYTF.

This chain uses TRBV5-6 with TRBJ2-1, with D unclear. There are 16 residues in the CDR3. Germline CDR1 reads SGHDT; CDR2 reads YYEEEE. V was shortened by 3 bases and J by 8 bases, with 21 bases between the two germline ends. Written as DNA, the CDR3 is TGTGCCAGCAGCTCCTGGGCTGTTTCCGCGCTCGATGAGCAGTTCTTC. Translated, it gives CASSSWAVSALDEQFF.

The chain couples TRBV11-2 to TRBJ1-4; TRBD1 aligns across 7 bases. This CDR3 is built from 16 residues. Germline CDR1 is SGHAT and CDR2 is FQNNGV. The V gene end was trimmed by 6 bases and the J gene end by 10 bases; junction bases not matched to a gene: 17. The CDR3 bases are TGTGCCAGCAGTCAATTAGTATCCGGGCAGGGGGGAAAACTGTTTTTT. Its protein is CASSQLVSGQGGKLFF.

Regarding this clonotype: One end of the junction is discordant with germline, which a read error may explain. The chain couples TRBV27 to TRBJ1-2; tentative D call: TRBD1 (6 bases). This CDR3 has 15 amino acids. The germline V gene encodes CDR1 MNHEY and CDR2 SMNVEV (reference sequence). The DNA for the CDR3 is TGCGCCAGCAGGGCTTTGACAGAGACAGGCTATGGCTACACCTTC. It specifies CASRALTETGYGYTF.